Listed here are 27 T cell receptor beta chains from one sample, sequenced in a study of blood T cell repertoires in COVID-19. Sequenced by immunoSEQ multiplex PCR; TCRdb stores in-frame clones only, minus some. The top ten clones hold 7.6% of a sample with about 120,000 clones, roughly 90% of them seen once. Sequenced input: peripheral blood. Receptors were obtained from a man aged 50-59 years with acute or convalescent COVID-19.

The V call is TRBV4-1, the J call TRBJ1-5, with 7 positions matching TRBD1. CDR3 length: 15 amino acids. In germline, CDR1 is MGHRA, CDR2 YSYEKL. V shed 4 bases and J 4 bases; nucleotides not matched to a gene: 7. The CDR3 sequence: CASSLGTEYNQPQHF. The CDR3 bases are TGCGCCAGCAGCCTGGGGACAGAATATAATCAGCCCCAGCATTTT.

The CDR3 loop reads CASSGRQGLGGYGYTF. The CDR3 bases are TGTGCCAGCAGTGGCCGACAGGGGCTTGGAGGCTATGGCTACACCTTC. The chain employs TRBV6-2 or TRBV6-3 and TRBJ1-2, with 8 bases that match TRBD1. Looked up from germline, CDR1 is MNHEY and CDR2 is SVGEGT. This CDR3 region has 16 residues. Trimming cost V 5 bases and J 4 bases; bases outside gene matches: 12.

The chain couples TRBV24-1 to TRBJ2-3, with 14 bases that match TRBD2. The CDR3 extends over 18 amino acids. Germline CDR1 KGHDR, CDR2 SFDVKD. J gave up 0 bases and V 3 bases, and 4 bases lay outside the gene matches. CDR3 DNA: TGTGCCACCAGTGATGGGACTAGCGGGAGACTTAGCACAGATACGCAGTATTTT. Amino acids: CATSDGTSGRLSTDTQYF.

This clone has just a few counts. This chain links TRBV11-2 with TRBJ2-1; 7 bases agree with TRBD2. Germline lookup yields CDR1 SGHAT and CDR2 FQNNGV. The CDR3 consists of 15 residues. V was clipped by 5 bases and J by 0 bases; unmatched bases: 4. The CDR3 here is CASSLREVSYNEQFF. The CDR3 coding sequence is TGTGCCAGCAGCCTTCGGGAGGTCTCCTACAATGAGCAGTTCTTC.

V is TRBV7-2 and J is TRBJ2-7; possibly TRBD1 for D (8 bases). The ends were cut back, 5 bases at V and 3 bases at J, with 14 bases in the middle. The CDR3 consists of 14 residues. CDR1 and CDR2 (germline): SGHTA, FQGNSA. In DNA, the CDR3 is TGTGCCAGCAGCCCACAGGGGGGGGTCTACGAGCAGTACTTC. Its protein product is CASSPQGGVYEQYF.

The CDR3 DNA reads as TGTGCCAGCAGCTTAGGCCGGGACAGGGGGCGAGAAAAACTGTTTTTT. Translating gives CASSLGRDRGREKLFF. This sequence joins TRBV7-9 and TRBJ1-4; 12 positions match TRBD1. Germline lookup yields CDR1 SEHNR and CDR2 FQNEAQ (reference sequence). The CDR3 extends over 16 amino acids. The V and J ends lost 1 base and 8 bases, in that order; junction bases with no gene match: 5.

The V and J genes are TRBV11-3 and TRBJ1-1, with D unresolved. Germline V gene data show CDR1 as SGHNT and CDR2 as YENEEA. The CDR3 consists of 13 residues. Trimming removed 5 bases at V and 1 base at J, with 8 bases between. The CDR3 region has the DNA TGTGCCAGCAGCCTAAAGAGGAACACTGAAGCTTTCTTT. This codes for CASSLKRNTEAFF.

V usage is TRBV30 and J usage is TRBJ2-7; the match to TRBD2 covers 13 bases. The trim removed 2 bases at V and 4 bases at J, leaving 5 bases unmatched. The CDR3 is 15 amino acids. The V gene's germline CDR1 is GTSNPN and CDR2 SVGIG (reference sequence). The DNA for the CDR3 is TGTGCCTGGAGTCGGACTAGCGGGAGTAGGTACGAGCAGTACTTC. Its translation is CAWSRTSGSRYEQYF.

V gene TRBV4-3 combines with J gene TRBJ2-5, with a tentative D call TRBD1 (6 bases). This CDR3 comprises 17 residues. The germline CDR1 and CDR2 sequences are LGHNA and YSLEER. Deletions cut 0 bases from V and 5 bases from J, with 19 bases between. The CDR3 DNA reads TGCGCCAGCAGCCAAGAGTATGAGGGGTCAAGGGGGGAGACCCAGTACTTC. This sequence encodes CASSQEYEGSRGETQYF.

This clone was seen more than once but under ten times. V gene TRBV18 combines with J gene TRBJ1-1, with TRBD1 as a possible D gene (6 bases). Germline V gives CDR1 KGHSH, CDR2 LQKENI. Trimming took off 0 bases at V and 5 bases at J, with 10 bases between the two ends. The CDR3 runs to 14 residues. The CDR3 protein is CASSPPGGRTEAFF. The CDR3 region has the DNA TGTGCCAGCTCACCACCGGGGGGGCGGACTGAAGCTTTCTTT.

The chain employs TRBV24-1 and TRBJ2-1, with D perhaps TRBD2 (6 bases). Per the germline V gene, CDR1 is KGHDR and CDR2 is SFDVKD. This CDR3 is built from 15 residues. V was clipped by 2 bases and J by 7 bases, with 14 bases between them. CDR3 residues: CATSDSRGAGNEQFF. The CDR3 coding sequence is TGTGCCACCAGTGATTCGCGGGGCGCGGGAAATGAGCAGTTCTTC.

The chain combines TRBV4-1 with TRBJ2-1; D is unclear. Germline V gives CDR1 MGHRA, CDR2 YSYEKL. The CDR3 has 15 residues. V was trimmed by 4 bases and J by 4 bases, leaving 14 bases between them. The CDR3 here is CASSLAGLRYNEQFF. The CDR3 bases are TGCGCCAGCAGCCTAGCTGGGTTAAGGTACAATGAGCAGTTCTTC.

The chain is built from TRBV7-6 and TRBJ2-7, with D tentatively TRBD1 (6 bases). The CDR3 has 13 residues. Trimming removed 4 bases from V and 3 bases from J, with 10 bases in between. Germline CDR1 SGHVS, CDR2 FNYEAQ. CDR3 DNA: TGTGCCAGCAGCTCCGACAGGTTCTACGAGCAGTACTTC. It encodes CASSSDRFYEQYF.

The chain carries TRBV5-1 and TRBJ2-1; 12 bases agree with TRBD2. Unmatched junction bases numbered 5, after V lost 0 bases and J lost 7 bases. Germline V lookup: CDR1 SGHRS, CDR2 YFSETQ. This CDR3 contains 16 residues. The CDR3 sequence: CASSLVVTSGRNEQFF. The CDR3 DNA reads TGCGCCAGCAGCTTGGTTGTGACTAGCGGGAGAAATGAGCAGTTCTTC. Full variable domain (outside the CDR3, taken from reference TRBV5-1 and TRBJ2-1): KAGVTQTPRYLIKTRGQQVTLSCSPISGHRSVSWYQQTPGQGLQFLFEYFSETQRNKGNFPGRFSGRQFSNSRSEMNVSTLELGDSALYLCASSLVVTSGRNEQFFGPGTRLTVL.

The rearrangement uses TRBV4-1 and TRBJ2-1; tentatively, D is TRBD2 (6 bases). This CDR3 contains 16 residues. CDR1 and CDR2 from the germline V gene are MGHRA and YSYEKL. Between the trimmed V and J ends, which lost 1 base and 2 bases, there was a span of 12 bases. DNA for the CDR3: TGCGCCAGCAGCCAAGGGGGAGCGGGTACCTACAATGAGCAGTTCTTC. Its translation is CASSQGGAGTYNEQFF.

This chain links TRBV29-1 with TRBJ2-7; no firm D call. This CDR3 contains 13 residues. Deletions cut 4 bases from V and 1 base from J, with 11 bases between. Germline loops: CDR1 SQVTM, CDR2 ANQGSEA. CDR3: CSVGLGTSYEQYF. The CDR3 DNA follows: TGCAGCGTTGGCCTGGGCACGTCCTACGAGCAGTACTTC.

CDR3 in amino acids: CASSSRPTPGDYEQYF. CDR3 sequence (DNA): TGTGCCAGCAGCTCCAGACCAACCCCCGGGGACTACGAGCAGTACTTC. This chain joins TRBV11-2 and TRBJ2-7; TRBD2 is a possible D gene (5 bases). Germline assignment: CDR1 SGHAT and CDR2 FQNNGV. CDR3 length equals 16 residues. Trimming removed 4 bases from V and 3 bases from J, with 19 bases in between.

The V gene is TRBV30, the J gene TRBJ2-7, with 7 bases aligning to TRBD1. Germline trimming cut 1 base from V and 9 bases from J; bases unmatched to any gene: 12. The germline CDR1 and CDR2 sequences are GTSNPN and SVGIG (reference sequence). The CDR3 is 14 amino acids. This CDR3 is CAWSANRGHEGQYF. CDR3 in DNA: TGTGCCTGGAGTGCTAACAGGGGCCATGAAGGGCAGTACTTC.

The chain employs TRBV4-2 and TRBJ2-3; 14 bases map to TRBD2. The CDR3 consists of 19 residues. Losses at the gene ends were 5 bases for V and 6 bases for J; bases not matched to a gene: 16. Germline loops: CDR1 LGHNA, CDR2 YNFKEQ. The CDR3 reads CASSKRSPGLAGEGDTQYF. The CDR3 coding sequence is TGTGCCAGCAGCAAACGAAGCCCGGGACTAGCGGGAGAGGGGGATACGCAGTATTTT.

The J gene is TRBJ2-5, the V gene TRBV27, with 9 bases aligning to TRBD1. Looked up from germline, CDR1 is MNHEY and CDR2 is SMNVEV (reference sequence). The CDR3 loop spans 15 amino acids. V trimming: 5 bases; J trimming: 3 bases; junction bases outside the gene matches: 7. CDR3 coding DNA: TGTGCCAGCAGTCCAGCCGGGACAGGGAAAGAGACCCAGTACTTC. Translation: CASSPAGTGKETQYF.

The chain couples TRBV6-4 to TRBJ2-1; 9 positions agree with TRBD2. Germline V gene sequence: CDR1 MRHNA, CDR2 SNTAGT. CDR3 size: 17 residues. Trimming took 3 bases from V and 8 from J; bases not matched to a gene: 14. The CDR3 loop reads CASSEGGAGGVQYEQFF. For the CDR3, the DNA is TGTGCCAGCAGTGAAGGGGGAGCGGGAGGAGTTCAATATGAGCAGTTCTTC.

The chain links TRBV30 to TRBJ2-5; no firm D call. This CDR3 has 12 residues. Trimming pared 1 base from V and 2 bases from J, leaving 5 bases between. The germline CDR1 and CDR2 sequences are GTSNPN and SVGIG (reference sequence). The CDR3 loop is CAWSARQETQYF. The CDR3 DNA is TGTGCCTGGAGTGCTAGGCAAGAGACCCAGTACTTC.

CDR3 residues: CSADRFLNTEAFF. The CDR3 DNA sequence: TGCAGCGCCGATAGATTCCTGAACACTGAAGCTTTCTTT. V gene TRBV29-1 combines with J gene TRBJ1-1; D is unresolved. The CDR3 covers 13 residues. Germline V gene data show CDR1 as SQVTM and CDR2 as ANQGSEA. V lost 7 bases and J lost 0, with 12 bases in between.

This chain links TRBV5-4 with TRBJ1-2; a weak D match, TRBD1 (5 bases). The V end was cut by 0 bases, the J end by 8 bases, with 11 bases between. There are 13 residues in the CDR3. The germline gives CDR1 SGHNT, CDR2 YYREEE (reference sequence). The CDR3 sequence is CASSLAQGRGYTF. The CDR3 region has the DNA TGTGCCAGCAGCTTGGCCCAGGGTCGAGGCTACACCTTC.

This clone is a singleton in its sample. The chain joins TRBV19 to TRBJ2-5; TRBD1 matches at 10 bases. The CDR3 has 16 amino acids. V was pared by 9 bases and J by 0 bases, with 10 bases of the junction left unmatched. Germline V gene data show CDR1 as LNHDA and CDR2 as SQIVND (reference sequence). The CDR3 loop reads CASKNLGTGDQETQYF. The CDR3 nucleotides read TGTGCCAGCAAAAACCTCGGGACAGGGGACCAAGAGACCCAGTACTTC.

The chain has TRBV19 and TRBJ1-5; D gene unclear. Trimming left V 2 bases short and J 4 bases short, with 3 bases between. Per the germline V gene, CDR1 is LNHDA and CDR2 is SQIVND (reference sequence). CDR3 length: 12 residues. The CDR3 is CASSITNQPQHF. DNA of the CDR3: TGTGCCAGTAGTATAACAAATCAGCCCCAGCATTTT.

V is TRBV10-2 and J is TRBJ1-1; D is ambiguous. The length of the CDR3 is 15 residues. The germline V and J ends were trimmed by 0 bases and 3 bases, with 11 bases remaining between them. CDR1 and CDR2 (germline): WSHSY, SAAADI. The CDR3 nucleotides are TGCGCCAGCAGTGAGTCACCAGGATTAGACACTGAAGCTTTCTTT. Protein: CASSESPGLDTEAFF.